The sequence of this T cell receptor (beta chain) was determined in a study of T cell therapy after organ transplantation (dated by TCRdb to about 2019). Some background on the complete study: The therapy products consisted of autologous CMV-specific T cells grown in vitro for 2 to 3 weeks using a peptide pool of 30 HLA class I and II CMV epitopes. Of the roughly 10 patients, eight were classified as clinical responders and two as nonresponders. The study was a follow-up TRBV repertoire analysis of an open-label phase I trial of autologous CMV-specific adoptive T cell therapy in solid-organ transplant recipients. Patients received a median of 1.92 x 10^8 CMV-specific T cells across 2 to 6 intravenous infusions. Up to 6 T cell doses were administered to patients every 2 weeks, and patients were monitored for around 30 weeks after therapy was completed. Short-term post-therapy blood samples were collected 4 to 8 weeks after completion of therapy. Of the roughly ten patients, only seven or eight had long-term post-therapy samples available. Study-level results and caveats: Post-therapy reconstitution appeared to include both transferred clonotypes and endogenous clonotypes not detected in the therapy products. Nonresponders showed marked pretherapy clonal expansions with minimal repertoire change after therapy. Fold change in CD8 clonality after therapy inversely correlated with pretherapy clonality, suggesting less biased repertoires were more receptive to remodeling. The small cohort prevented assessing confounders such as concurrent antirejection and antiviral medications. The small number of expansions detected in nonresponders may reflect reduced sample coverage resulting from poor CD8+ T cell yield.

The immunoSEQ two-step, bias-controlled multiplex PCR assay was used to amplify TRB CDR3 regions from genomic DNA. An Illumina NextSeq 500 was used to sequence the CDR3 libraries. On the authors' methods: Initial alignment and bioinformatics, including bias normalization against synthetic CDR3 analogs, were performed with the immunoSEQ Analyzer platform. V, D and J gene annotation followed the IMGT database definitions. VDJtools version 1.1.10 and the R package tcR version 2.2.1.11 were used with default settings for further TRBV analyses. GLIPH analysis was performed with version 1.0 using default settings. To test for significant clonotype frequency changes in CDR3 sequences with at least 5 reads, a 2-sided binomial test with Benjamini-Hochberg correction (alpha = 0.01) was used. This is the immuneACCESS table as TCRdb keeps it, with only in-frame sequences that have V and J called. A part of the clones is gone; compared with another copy, unresolved V genes explain less than half, and the rest is unexplained. D and trimming were read from the DNA, whereas the V and J calls and clone size are those reported in that table. The sample has 20,000 or so clones on record, around 81% of them singletons. In total, the top ten clones hold nearly 9.5% of the sample.

The CDR3 holds 15 amino acids from the cysteine to the phenylalanine. Only CDR3 DNA is held: 45 bases, read in frame from base 1. Taken from the germline V gene, the CDR1 and CDR2 loops are MNHEY and SVGAGI. This clone has a single count. Its antigen target is currently unknown. Qualities for individual bases were not recorded, and no much larger clone is one base off. Taken with the paper, the label for time point translates to: 4-8 weeks after completion of therapy. Patients were solid-organ transplant recipients with drug-resistant/recurrent cytomegalovirus. Nine to eleven trial participants were selected for repertoire analysis based on availability of post-therapy peripheral blood mononuclear cells. Viable CD3+CD8+CD4- lymphocytes were isolated from PBMCs by sorting on a BD FACSAria III. The Qiagen DNeasy Kit was used to extract genomic DNA from sorted cells.

The input for sequencing was CD8+ T cells from blood, taken after autologous CMV-specific T cell therapy. The receptor was derived from a human patient who had received a solid organ transplant and had CMV disease. After a transplant, the graft donor may have provided part of the T cells. In this chain, TRBV6-5 is recombined with TRBJ2-5; TRBD1 fits 9 bases in the junction. Matching the DNA end better, TRBJ2-7 makes the J call doubtful. DNA sequence: TGTGCCAGCAGTTACACAGGACAGGGGCTCGACGAGCAGTACTTC. The translation is CASSYTGQGLDEQYF.